The entry below gives a single T cell receptor (beta chain) sequence along with its context. Its antigen remains unknown. CDR1 SGDLS and CDR2 YYNGEE come from the germline V gene. V gave up 3 bases and J gave up 4 bases, with 16 bases separating them. The CDR3 is made up of 16 amino acids. The data belong to a study of radiation and T cells in renal cell carcinoma. Study context: Nephrectomy followed 15 Gy stereotactic body radiation by 4 weeks. Study results and caveats: Baseline intratumoral clonotype presence is unknown without pretreatment biopsies.

The table came from immunoSEQ multiplex PCR; TCRdb's copy has only in-frame clones and leaves some out. There are about 130,000 clones in the sample; approximately 82% occur only once, and about 3% lies in the top ten. Time point: baseline pretreatment blood. Sample treatment: 15 Gy SBRT to primary tumor, nephrectomy 4 weeks later. The sequencing used blood, collected from a patient whose treatment included radiotherapy and nephrectomy. This receptor was taken from a woman aged 60-75 years with renal cell carcinoma. The J gene is TRBJ2-2, the V gene TRBV9; no definite D call. The CDR3 spells CASSANRHLPTGELFF. As DNA, the CDR3 is TGTGCCAGCAGCGCCAACCGACACCTTCCCACCGGGGAGCTGTTTTTT.